A selection of T cell receptor beta chains follows, all from one sample in a study of control samples from healthy donors and cancer patients. Libraries were prepared by immunoSEQ multiplex PCR; TCRdb keeps only in-frame clonotypes and omits some of them. Found here are 130,000 or so clones, 75% to 95% of them singletons; the top ten hold around 2.5%. The sample consisted of blood. All receptors come from a man aged 40-55 years in good health. The conserved cysteine and the conserved F or W are not part of the CDR3 here.

v_gene: TRBV2
CDR3aa: TSSDPSGGPSYEQY

v_gene: TRBV5-1
CDR3aa: ASSPLGGGLNEQF

v_gene: TRBV28
CDR3aa: ASSPTGNRLHSPLH

v_gene: TRBV25-1
CDR3aa: ASSVYSGANVLT

v_gene: TRBV6-5
CDR3aa: ASSLERGGEQF

v_gene: TRBV2
CDR3aa: ASRSTGTNQPQH

v_gene: TRBV10-2
CDR3aa: ASSSDRSYEQY

v_gene: TRBV7-8
CDR3aa: ASSPTSDYEQY

v_gene: TRBV27
CDR3aa: ASRPRDSYSGNTIY

v_gene: TRBV19
CDR3aa: ASSSLGQGSYNSPLH

v_gene: TRBV15
CDR3aa: ATSKNPGQVDEQY

v_gene: TRBV27
CDR3aa: ASSPTLGGANVLT

v_gene: TRBV9
CDR3aa: ASSALVGVAEAF

v_gene: TRBV6-2/TRBV6-3
CDR3aa: ASSYPGLGLADTQY

v_gene: TRBV11-2
CDR3aa: ASSRLAGGRDEQF

v_gene: TRBV4-2
CDR3aa: ASSQDLSTGGFEQF

v_gene: TRBV5-4
CDR3aa: ASSRDYEQY

v_gene: TRBV4-1
CDR3aa: ASSPNPGPSYEQY

v_gene: TRBV12-2
CDR3aa: ASRSSMRDRGSNEQF

v_gene: TRBV7-9
CDR3aa: ASSLEGQGSEKLF

v_gene: TRBV5-4
CDR3aa: ASSSQGVSPLH

v_gene: TRBV6-4
CDR3aa: ASSDFPDREHYGYT

v_gene: TRBV4-1
CDR3aa: ASSQDGTGGLETQY

v_gene: TRBV30
CDR3aa: AWSVGLRTEAF

v_gene: TRBV11-2
CDR3aa: ASSLDWNAGELF

v_gene: TRBV9
CDR3aa: ASSVDGTRNEQF

v_gene: TRBV18
CDR3aa: ASSPPGTGNQPQH